What follows are 25 T cell receptor beta chains derived from one specimen sequenced in a study of cytomegalovirus exposure and HLA in healthy donors. Primers for the PCR totalled 60 Vbeta and 13 Jbeta. The method was immunoSEQ multiplex PCR; TCRdb's version includes in-frame clones alone and lacks a portion of them. Of 90,000 to 150,000 clones listed, 77% are singletons. Sequencing used PBMCs. The source is a man aged 45-60 years in good health and CMV-seropositive.

The CDR3 DNA is TGCGCCAGCAGCTTGGCCAGTCACATGAACACTGAAGCTTTCTTT. Translated: CASSLASHMNTEAFF. The rearrangement links TRBV5-1 to TRBJ1-1; no definite D call. The V end lost 0 bases, the J end lost 0 bases, and 9 bases lay between the germline ends. The V gene's germline CDR1 is SGHRS and CDR2 YFSETQ. This CDR3 has 15 amino acids.

The chain carries TRBV5-1 and TRBJ2-5; 8 nucleotides align to TRBD1. The J call could be wrong; TRBJ2-7 is a better fit for the DNA end. CDR1 SGHRS and CDR2 YFSETQ come from the germline V gene. The CDR3 length is 14 residues. DNA of the CDR3: TGCGCCAGCAGCTTGACAGGGGGAGCCTACGAGCAGTACTTC. This gives the protein CASSLTGGAYEQYF.

The genes are TRBV30 and TRBJ2-1, with a weak D call TRBD1 (6 bases). The CDR3 contains 13 residues. V dropped 2 bases and J dropped 9 bases, with 14 bases sitting between them. The germline gives CDR1 GTSNPN, CDR2 SVGIG (reference sequence). The CDR3: CAWSKGVLGEQFF. The CDR3 DNA sequence: TGTGCCTGGAGTAAGGGGGTCCTGGGTGAGCAGTTCTTC.

The chain uses TRBV7-8 and TRBJ1-1; D ambiguous. The CDR3 covers 14 residues. Germline V gene data show CDR1 as SGHVS and CDR2 as FQNEAQ. V was clipped by 1 base and J by 0 bases, with 6 bases between them. The CDR3 nucleotides read TGTGCCAGCAGCTTAGGGCAGATGAACACTGAAGCTTTCTTT. Its translation is CASSLGQMNTEAFF.

CDR3: CASSAESVQPQHF. CDR3 nucleotide sequence: TGTGCCAGCAGCGCAGAAAGCGTACAGCCCCAGCATTTT. The gene calls are TRBV2 and TRBJ1-5; the D is unclear. The CDR3 contains 13 residues. The V and J ends lost 6 bases and 7 bases respectively, with 13 bases between them. Germline CDR1 SNHLY, CDR2 FYNNEI. The full variable domain, in which reference TRBV2 and TRBJ1-5 provide the parts outside the CDR3, is EPEVTQTPSHQVTQMGQEVILRCVPISNHLYFYWYRQILGQKVEFLVSFYNNEISEKSEIFDDQFSVERPDGSNFTLKIRSTKLEDSAMYFCASSAESVQPQHFGDGTRLSIL.

This clone has a handful of counts. This chain links TRBV7-6 with TRBJ2-3, with D tentatively TRBD1 (6 bases). Trimming stripped 5 bases from V and 2 bases from J, with 14 bases between. Germline V gene sequence: CDR1 SGHVS, CDR2 FNYEAQ. This CDR3 is built from 15 residues. CDR3 sequence reads: CASSPRQALTDTQYF. The CDR3 DNA reads TGTGCCAGCAGCCCCCGACAGGCCCTCACAGATACGCAGTATTTT. Using reference TRBV7-6 and TRBJ2-3 for the parts outside the CDR3, the full variable domain is GAGVSQSPRYKVTKRGQDVALRCDPISGHVSLYWYRQALGQGPEFLTYFNYEAQQDKSGLPNDRFSAERPEGSISTLTIQRTEQRDSAMYRCASSPRQALTDTQYFGPGTRLTVL.

The chain has TRBV12-5 and TRBJ1-5, with a tentative D call TRBD1 (6 bases). Looked up from germline, CDR1 is LGHNT and CDR2 is FRNRAP. This CDR3 has 15 amino acids. V lost 5 bases and J 6 bases, leaving 17 bases between the germline ends. CDR3 loop: CASGPSGAGGQPQHF. The CDR3, as DNA: TGTGCTAGTGGTCCCTCAGGGGCGGGCGGTCAGCCCCAGCATTTT.

This clone was counted once. The chain joins TRBV28 to TRBJ2-1; 7 nucleotides align to TRBD1. Germline V gene lookup returns CDR1 MDHEN and CDR2 SYDVKM. After removal of 6 bases from V and 0 bases from J, the junction contained 5 bases not matched to a gene. CDR3 length: 15 amino acids. DNA for the CDR3: TGTGCCAGCAGCTCCGGGACAGCCTCCTACAATGAGCAGTTCTTC. Encoded protein: CASSSGTASYNEQFF.

J is TRBJ2-3 and V is TRBV19, with D uncertain. CDR3 length: 13 residues. Trimming cost V 7 bases and J 5 bases, with 13 bases left between them. Germline lookup yields CDR1 LNHDA and CDR2 SQIVND (reference sequence). CDR3 in DNA: TGTGCCAGTAATAAGTTGGTCGGAGATACGCAGTATTTT. Encoded protein: CASNKLVGDTQYF.

The V call is TRBV6-6, the J call TRBJ2-4, with 8 bases lining up with TRBD1. V gave up 4 bases and J gave up 6 bases; unmatched junction bases: 5. Germline CDR1 reads MNHNY; CDR2 reads SVGAGI (reference sequence). The CDR3 is made up of 14 amino acids. This chain's CDR3 is CASSSSGGLNIQYF. CDR3 DNA sequence: TGTGCCAGCAGTTCCTCAGGGGGCCTAAACATTCAGTACTTC.

V and J are TRBV7-6 and TRBJ2-2; no firm D call. The V and J ends lost 1 base and 6 bases respectively, with 6 bases between them. The germline CDR1 and CDR2 sequences are SGHVS and FNYEAQ. There are 13 residues in the CDR3. CDR3 nucleotides: TGTGCCAGCAGCTTAGGGGCTTCCGGGGAGCTGTTTTTT. Translation: CASSLGASGELFF.

The chain employs TRBV28 and TRBJ2-7; the match to TRBD1 covers 9 bases. Germline loops: CDR1 MDHEN, CDR2 SYDVKM. The CDR3 contains 15 residues. V lost 4 bases to trimming and J lost 2 bases; unmatched junction nucleotides: 6. The CDR3 DNA is TGTGCCAGCAGTTCGGGACAGGGCAGAACCTACGAGCAGTACTTC. The encoded protein is CASSSGQGRTYEQYF.

The sample holds one count of this clone. The rearrangement links TRBV19 to TRBJ2-3; a possible D gene is TRBD1 (6 bases). V shed 3 bases and J shed 2 bases, with 15 bases lying between them. CDR3 length equals 16 residues. CDR1 is LNHDA, CDR2 SQIVND, per germline (reference sequence). The CDR3 is CASSIPQQGTTDTQYF. The CDR3 DNA reads as TGTGCCAGTAGTATCCCGCAACAGGGAACCACAGATACGCAGTATTTT.

This clone was detected a few times. The chain combines TRBV9 with TRBJ2-2; 7 nucleotides agree with TRBD2. The germline CDR1 and CDR2 sequences are SGDLS and YYNGEE. The CDR3 spans 15 residues. J was trimmed by 4 bases and V by 0 bases; bases with no gene match: 3. The CDR3 region is CASSVGASGTGELFF. In DNA form, the CDR3 reads TGTGCCAGCAGCGTAGGCGCTAGCGGCACCGGGGAGCTGTTTTTT.

The chain carries TRBV4-1 and TRBJ2-1, with 9 nucleotides matching TRBD2. Unmatched junction bases numbered 13, after V lost 4 bases and J lost 6 bases. CDR3 length: 17 amino acids. Germline V CDR1 and CDR2: MGHRA, YSYEKL. The CDR3 nucleotides are TGCGCCAGCAGCCTCCCCCTGTTGCGGGGGGGCCCCAATGAGCAGTTCTTC. It yields the protein CASSLPLLRGGPNEQFF.

The chain uses TRBV5-1 and TRBJ1-1; D uncertain. Germline V gene data show CDR1 as SGHRS and CDR2 as YFSETQ. CDR3 length: 15 residues. V lost 0 bases and J 2 bases, leaving 11 bases between the germline ends. The CDR3 nucleotides are TGCGCCAGCAGCTTGGAAGTTAGAGATAACACTGAAGCTTTCTTT. Translating it yields CASSLEVRDNTEAFF.

A single count supports this clone. The CDR3 nucleotides read TGTGCCAGCAGCCAAGAAAGGAGAAACTATGGCTACACCTTC. This encodes CASSQERRNYGYTF. The chain joins TRBV4-2 to TRBJ1-2; D gene ambiguous. Deletions cut 0 bases from V and 2 bases from J, with 7 bases between. Germline CDR1 reads LGHNA; CDR2 reads YNFKEQ. There are 14 residues in the CDR3.

This clone has only a few counts. The chain carries TRBV4-3 and TRBJ2-7, with 7 nucleotides matching TRBD2. The length of the CDR3 is 15 residues. V was clipped by 0 bases and J by 2 bases; unmatched bases: 4. Germline CDR1 reads LGHNA; CDR2 reads YSLEER. CDR3 residues: CASSQDQGGPYEQYF. The CDR3 bases are TGCGCCAGCAGCCAAGACCAGGGAGGGCCCTACGAGCAGTACTTC.

The chain joins TRBV6-6 to TRBJ1-1; 9 nucleotides match TRBD1. CDR1 and CDR2 from the germline V gene are MNHNY and SVGAGI (reference sequence). V trimming: 6 bases; J trimming: 1 base; junction bases outside the gene matches: 9. The CDR3 extends over 16 amino acids. CDR3 DNA: TGTGCCAGCAGAACGGGACAGGGAGAATCGAACACTGAAGCTTTCTTT. Protein product: CASRTGQGESNTEAFF.

The gene calls are TRBV6-1 and TRBJ2-3, with a tentative D call TRBD2 (5 bases). V lost 3 bases, J lost 3 bases, and 10 bases lay in between. Germline V lookup: CDR1 MNHNS, CDR2 SASEGT. The CDR3 consists of 14 residues. The CDR3 reads CASSEAPGTDTQYF. The CDR3, as DNA: TGTGCCAGCAGTGAGGCTCCGGGGACAGATACGCAGTATTTT.

The CDR3 spells CASICPSRERRYLSSTDTQYF. The CDR3 DNA is TGCGCCAGCATATGTCCGAGCCGGGAGAGAAGGTACCTCTCCTCCACAGATACGCAGTATTTT. This chain links TRBV10-2 with TRBJ2-3; a weak D match, TRBD2 (6 bases). The germline V gene encodes CDR1 WSHSY and CDR2 SAAADI. Trimming shortened V by 7 bases and J by 2 bases, and 34 bases separated the two germline ends. The CDR3 is made up of 21 amino acids.

This chain connects TRBV5-4 to TRBJ1-2; 9 nucleotides agree with TRBD1. The V gene's germline CDR1 is SGHNT and CDR2 YYREEE (reference sequence). Germline trimming cut 4 bases from V and 13 bases from J; bases unmatched to any gene: 8. CDR3 length: 12 amino acids. The CDR3 bases are TGTGCCAGCAGCGAGGTACAGGGGGCGGCCACCTTC. Amino acids: CASSEVQGAATF.

This clone occurred a few times. The chain carries TRBV19 and TRBJ2-1; no firm D call. CDR1 and CDR2 (germline): LNHDA, SQIVND (reference sequence). The CDR3 has 11 residues. V lost 6 bases and J lost 9, with 9 bases in between. The CDR3 region is CASRSVGEQFF. The CDR3 nucleotides are TGTGCCAGTAGGTCCGTCGGTGAGCAGTTCTTC.

The chain carries TRBV5-8 and TRBJ1-3; no clear D gene. The CDR3 runs to 16 residues. The germline V gene encodes CDR1 SGHTS and CDR2 YDEGEE. V lost 0 bases to trimming and J lost 4 bases, with 14 bases between them. CDR3 residues: CASSLAFGGIGNTIYF. For the CDR3, the DNA is TGTGCCAGCAGCTTGGCGTTCGGAGGAATAGGAAACACCATATATTTT.

This clone was recorded once. V gene TRBV19 combines with J gene TRBJ2-2, with 7 bases identical to TRBD2. The CDR3 is 16 residues long. The germline V gene has CDR1 LNHDA and CDR2 SQIVND (reference sequence). Germline trimming cut 5 bases from V and 1 base from J; bases unmatched to any gene: 7. CDR3 loop: CASSRLAARNTGELFF. CDR3 nucleotide sequence: TGTGCCAGTAGTCGGCTAGCGGCCAGGAACACCGGGGAGCTGTTTTTT. Based on the CDR3 plus reference TRBV19 and TRBJ2-2, the full variable domain is DGGITQSPKYLFRKEGQNVTLSCEQNLNHDAMYWYRQDPGQGLRLIYYSQIVNDFQKGDIAEGYSVSREKKESFPLTVTSAQKNPTAFYLCASSRLAARNTGELFFGEGSRLTVL.